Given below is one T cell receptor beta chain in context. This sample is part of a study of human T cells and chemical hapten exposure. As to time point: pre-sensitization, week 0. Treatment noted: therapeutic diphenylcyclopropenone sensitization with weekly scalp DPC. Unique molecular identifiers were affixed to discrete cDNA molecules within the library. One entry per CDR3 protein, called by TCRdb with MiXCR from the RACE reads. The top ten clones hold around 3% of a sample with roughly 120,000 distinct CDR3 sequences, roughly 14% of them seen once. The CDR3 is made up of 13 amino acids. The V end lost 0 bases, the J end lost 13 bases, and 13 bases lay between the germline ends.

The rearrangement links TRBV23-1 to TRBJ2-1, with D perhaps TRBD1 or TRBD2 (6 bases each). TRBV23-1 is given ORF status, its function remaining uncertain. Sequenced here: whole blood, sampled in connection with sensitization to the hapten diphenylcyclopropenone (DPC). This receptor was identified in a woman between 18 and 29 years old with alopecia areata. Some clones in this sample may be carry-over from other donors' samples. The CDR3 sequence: CASSQSRRGAQFF. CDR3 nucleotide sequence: TGCGCCAGCAGTCAATCGCGTAGGGGGGCCCAGTTCTTC.